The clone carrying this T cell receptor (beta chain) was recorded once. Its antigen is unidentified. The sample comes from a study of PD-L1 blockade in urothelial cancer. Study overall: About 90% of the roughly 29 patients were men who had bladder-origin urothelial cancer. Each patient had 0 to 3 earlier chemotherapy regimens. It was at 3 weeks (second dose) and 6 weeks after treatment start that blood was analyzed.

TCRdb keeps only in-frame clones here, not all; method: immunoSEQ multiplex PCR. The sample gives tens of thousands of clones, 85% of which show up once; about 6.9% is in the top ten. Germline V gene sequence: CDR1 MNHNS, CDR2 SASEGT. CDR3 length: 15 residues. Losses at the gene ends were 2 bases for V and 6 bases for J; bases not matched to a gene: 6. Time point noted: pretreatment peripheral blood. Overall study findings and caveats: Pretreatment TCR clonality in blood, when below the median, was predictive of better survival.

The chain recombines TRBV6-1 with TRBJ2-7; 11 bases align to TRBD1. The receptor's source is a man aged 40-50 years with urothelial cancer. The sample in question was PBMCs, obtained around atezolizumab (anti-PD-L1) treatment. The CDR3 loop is CASSESGQGAGEQYF. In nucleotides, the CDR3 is TGTGCCAGCAGTGAAAGCGGACAGGGGGCTGGCGAGCAGTACTTC.